This T cell receptor beta chain was sequenced during a study of OX40 agonist ivuxolimab in advanced cancers. The count of this clone is one. Sequencing used immunoSEQ multiplex PCR; TCRdb keeps in-frame clones, though not all of them. Found here are 78,000 or so clones, more than 85% of them singletons; the top ten hold under 10%. Germline lookup yields CDR1 MNHEY and CDR2 SVGAGI. The CDR3 contains 12 residues. V lost 11 bases to trimming and J lost 9 bases; unmatched junction nucleotides: 8. The sequenced sample was CD4+ or CD8+ T cells sorted from blood, obtained in a trial of the OX40 agonist ivuxolimab. The V call is TRBV6-5, the J call TRBJ2-1; 9 positions match TRBD2. This receptor was taken from an adult with an advanced solid tumor such as melanoma, head and neck, liver or kidney cancer. The CDR3 loop reads CAVRLAGSEQFF. In DNA, the CDR3 is TGTGCCGTGCGGCTAGCGGGGTCTGAGCAGTTCTTC.